These 11 T cell receptor beta chains share one sample of origin, sequenced in a study of blood T cell repertoires in COVID-19. Data came from immunoSEQ multiplex PCR; TCRdb stores just in-frame clones and leaves some out. This sample has roughly 250,000 clones, with approximately 83% found just once. Sequenced material: PBMCs or T cells enriched from blood (not recorded which). The receptors here all came from a woman aged 35 to 49 who had been exposed to COVID-19.

The chain employs TRBV27 and TRBJ1-5; the D is unclear. The CDR3 runs to 16 residues. The germline CDR1 and CDR2 sequences are MNHEY and SMNVEV (reference sequence). V was shortened by 6 bases and J by 0 bases, with 15 bases between the two germline ends. The CDR3 reads CASRLGGGYSNQPQHF. CDR3 bases: TGTGCCAGCAGGCTCGGTGGAGGCTATAGCAATCAGCCCCAGCATTTT.

The V and J genes are TRBV7-6 and TRBJ2-1, with D maybe TRBD2 (5 bases). CDR1 SGHVS and CDR2 FNYEAQ come from the germline V gene. The CDR3 extends over 14 amino acids. Trimming shortened V by 1 base and J by 5 bases, and 9 bases separated the two germline ends. The CDR3 spells CASSLGGRNNEQFF. DNA for the CDR3: TGTGCCAGCAGCTTAGGAGGGCGGAACAATGAGCAGTTCTTC.

V usage is TRBV6-5 and J usage is TRBJ1-2; D uncertain. Per the germline V gene, CDR1 is MNHEY and CDR2 is SVGAGI. The V and J ends lost 5 bases and 4 bases respectively, with 11 bases between them. The CDR3 sequence is 13 residues long. The CDR3 loop reads CASSPPGSYGYTF. The CDR3 coding sequence is TGTGCCAGCAGTCCTCCAGGCTCCTATGGCTACACCTTC.

V gene TRBV7-2 combines with J gene TRBJ2-1, with 10 bases that match TRBD1. Trimming removed 5 bases from V and 7 bases from J; junction bases left unmatched: 8. In germline, CDR1 is SGHTA, CDR2 FQGNSA. The CDR3 length is 15 residues. Here the CDR3 reads CASSERQGASNEQFF. The CDR3, as DNA: TGTGCCAGCAGCGAACGACAGGGGGCAAGTAATGAGCAGTTCTTC. Full variable domain (missing parts from reference TRBV7-2 and TRBJ2-1): GAGVSQSPSNKVTEKGKDVELRCDPISGHTALYWYRQSLGQGLEFLIYFQGNSAPDKSGLPSDRFSAERTGGSVSTLTIQRTQQEDSAVYLCASSERQGASNEQFFGPGTRLTVL.

The V call is TRBV15, the J call TRBJ1-4; maybe TRBD1 (5 bases). CDR1 and CDR2 (germline): LNHNV, YYDKDF (reference sequence). The CDR3 has 13 residues. The V and J ends lost 5 bases and 5 bases respectively, with 9 bases between them. CDR3 DNA: TGTGCCACCAGCGGGGGGACCAATGAAAAACTGTTTTTT. It specifies CATSGGTNEKLFF.

Of note for this clone: Its ends do not fully match the called genes, so a read error is possible. The V and J genes are TRBV11-2 and TRBJ1-1; 7 bases fit TRBD1. Germline lookup yields CDR1 SGHAT and CDR2 FQNNGV. This CDR3 is built from 15 residues. In DNA form, the CDR3 reads TGTGCCAGCAGCATAGACAACAGGGGAGGCACTGAAGCTTTCTTT. Translating gives CASSIDNRGGTEAFF.

This clone showed up just a few times. The genes are TRBV5-6 and TRBJ1-3; D gene ambiguous. In germline, CDR1 is SGHDT, CDR2 YYEEEE. The CDR3 spans 11 residues. V was shortened by 2 bases and J by 6 bases, with 3 bases between the two germline ends. The CDR3 loop is CASSLLNTIYF. CDR3 in DNA: TGTGCCAGCAGCTTACTAAACACCATATATTTT.

V gene TRBV3-1 (or the pseudogene TRBV3-2) combines with J gene TRBJ1-3; D is unclear. This CDR3 region has 15 residues. V was cut by 0 bases and J by 4 bases, with 10 bases left in between. The germline gives CDR1 LGHDT, CDR2 YNNKEL (reference sequence). CDR3 amino acids: CASSQDSLSGNTIYF. The DNA for the CDR3 is TGTGCCAGCAGCCAAGATAGCCTATCGGGAAACACCATATATTTT.

Concerning this clone itself: The sample contains more than one DNA sequence encoding this CDR3. The gene calls are TRBV14 and TRBJ1-2, with a tentative D call TRBD1 (6 bases). The germline gives CDR1 SGHDN, CDR2 FVKESK. CDR3 length equals 12 residues. The V gene lost 0 bases and the J gene lost 7 bases, with 6 bases spanning the gap. CDR3 loop: CASSQDRGGYTF. The DNA for the CDR3 is TGTGCCAGCAGCCAAGACAGGGGTGGCTACACCTTC.

V usage is TRBV19 and J usage is TRBJ2-5; a possible D gene is TRBD1 (6 bases). This CDR3 has 14 amino acids. Germline CDR1 reads LNHDA; CDR2 reads SQIVND (reference sequence). The V gene lost 4 bases and the J gene lost 3 bases, with 12 bases spanning the gap. The CDR3 DNA reads TGTGCCAGTAGTAACAGGGCCGGCGAAGAGACCCAGTACTTC. This encodes CASSNRAGEETQYF. Using reference TRBV19 and TRBJ2-5 for the parts outside the CDR3, the full variable domain is DGGITQSPKYLFRKEGQNVTLSCEQNLNHDAMYWYRQDPGQGLRLIYYSQIVNDFQKGDIAEGYSVSREKKESFPLTVTSAQKNPTAFYLCASSNRAGEETQYFGPGTRLLVL.

V gene TRBV10-3 combines with J gene TRBJ1-3; 9 bases match TRBD1. CDR1 and CDR2 (germline): ENHRY, SYGVKD. The V gene end was trimmed by 3 bases and the J gene end by 4 bases; junction bases not matched to a gene: 7. The CDR3 has 16 residues. DNA of the CDR3: TGTGCCATCAGTGACCTACAGGGGGCGTCAGGAAACACCATATATTTT. Translation: CAISDLQGASGNTIYF.